The 14 T cell receptor beta chains presented below share a single source sample, sequenced in a study of cytomegalovirus exposure and HLA in healthy donors (dated by TCRdb to about 2017). The library was obtained by the immunoSEQ multiplex PCR assay. A mixture of 60 forward primers for TCR Vbeta segments and 13 reverse primers for TCR Jbeta segments was used in the multiplex PCR. Sourced from immuneACCESS, this table was stored by TCRdb with only in-frame sequences that have V and J called. A share of the clones is absent; for the studies checked, an unresolved V gene accounts for under half, and the remainder has no known explanation. The sample table records some 190,000 clones; roughly 83% of these occur just once. Together, the top ten hold about 1.6% of the sample. Specimen: PBMCs. These TCRs come from a woman in her forties or fifties in good health and CMV-seronegative.

This chain uses TRBV19 with TRBJ2-7; TRBD2 is a possible D gene (6 bases). The length of the CDR3 is 14 residues. Per the germline V gene, CDR1 is LNHDA and CDR2 is SQIVND (reference sequence). V shed 5 bases and J shed 2 bases, with 13 bases lying between them. CDR3 nucleotides: TGTGCCAGTAGTTCCATAACTAGCCCCTACGAGCAGTACTTC. Translating it yields CASSSITSPYEQYF.

The V and J genes are TRBV9 and TRBJ1-1; TRBD1 matches at 8 bases. Germline lookup yields CDR1 SGDLS and CDR2 YYNGEE. The ends lost 4 bases at V and 4 bases at J; junction bases unmatched: 3. The CDR3 covers 13 residues. As DNA, the CDR3 is TGTGCCAGCAGCCCCGGGACAGGCACTGAAGCTTTCTTT. The encoded protein is CASSPGTGTEAFF. Variable domain in full (rest from reference TRBV9 and TRBJ1-1): DSGVTQTPKHLITATGQRVTLRCSPRSGDLSVYWYQQSLDQGLQFLIQYYNGEERAKGNILERFSAQQFPDLHSELNLSSLELGDSALYFCASSPGTGTEAFFGQGTRLTVV.

The chain uses TRBV5-8 and TRBJ1-2, with D hard to call. The CDR3 is 16 residues long. Germline loops: CDR1 SGHTS, CDR2 YDEGEE. V was cut by 0 bases and J by 4 bases, with 16 bases left in between. In DNA, the CDR3 is TGTGCCAGCAGCTTGGTTACGGGTTTCCAGTTCTATGGCTACACCTTC. Translated, it gives CASSLVTGFQFYGYTF.

The rearrangement joins TRBV5-1 to TRBJ2-5; 10 bases map to TRBD2. This CDR3 has 16 amino acids. Germline loops: CDR1 SGHRS, CDR2 YFSETQ. J lost 4 bases, V lost 6 bases, and 12 bases had no gene match. Here the CDR3 DNA reads TGCGCCAGCAATAGCGGGAGGAAGGGTCTAGGAGAGACCCAGTACTTC. Translated: CASNSGRKGLGETQYF.

This chain links TRBV4-3 with TRBJ2-2; TRBD2 matches at 7 bases. Germline CDR1 is LGHNA and CDR2 is YSLEER. V dropped 1 base and J dropped 2; count of bases not matched to a gene: 7. The CDR3 consists of 17 residues. CDR3 region: CASSQAGAGPNTGELFF. The CDR3 nucleotides read TGCGCCAGCAGCCAAGCAGGAGCGGGGCCCAACACCGGGGAGCTGTTTTTT.

The chain combines TRBV6-1 with TRBJ2-2; 8 bases agree with TRBD1. This CDR3 region has 16 residues. In germline, CDR1 is MNHNS, CDR2 SASEGT. Germline trimming cut 4 bases from V and 1 base from J; bases unmatched to any gene: 5. The chain's CDR3 is CASSVRGHGNTGELFF. DNA for the CDR3: TGTGCCAGCAGTGTCAGGGGGCATGGGAACACCGGGGAGCTGTTTTTT.

This clone turned up a few times. This chain uses TRBV7-6 with TRBJ1-1, with no clear D. Germline V gene lookup returns CDR1 SGHVS and CDR2 FNYEAQ. This CDR3 has 16 amino acids. V shed 2 bases and J shed 1 base, with 14 bases lying between them. The CDR3 DNA follows: TGTGCCAGCAGCTTATCCACGGCTAGTACGAACACTGAAGCTTTCTTT. Its protein is CASSLSTASTNTEAFF. Full variable domain (missing parts from reference TRBV7-6 and TRBJ1-1): GAGVSQSPRYKVTKRGQDVALRCDPISGHVSLYWYRQALGQGPEFLTYFNYEAQQDKSGLPNDRFSAERPEGSISTLTIQRTEQRDSAMYRCASSLSTASTNTEAFFGQGTRLTVV.

The CDR3 DNA reads TGTGCCAGCAGTTTACGGACAGATTTGGGCACTGAAGCTTTCTTT. This gives the protein CASSLRTDLGTEAFF. V gene TRBV27 combines with J gene TRBJ1-1; D is perhaps TRBD1 (6 bases). Trimming removed 2 bases at V and 4 bases at J, with 14 bases between. This CDR3 region has 15 residues. Germline CDR1 reads MNHEY; CDR2 reads SMNVEV (reference sequence).

The chain combines TRBV19 with TRBJ2-7; 8 nucleotides agree with TRBD2. V dropped 6 bases and J dropped 1; count of bases not matched to a gene: 11. The CDR3 extends over 16 amino acids. The germline gives CDR1 LNHDA, CDR2 SQIVND (reference sequence). This CDR3 is CASSPPGGVGSYEQYF. The DNA of the CDR3 is TGTGCCAGTAGCCCGCCGGGGGGGGTGGGATCCTACGAGCAGTACTTC.

This clone was seen only once. The chain employs TRBV4-3 and TRBJ1-6, with no clear D. This CDR3 is built from 16 residues. The V end was cut by 0 bases, the J end by 0 bases, with 6 bases between. The germline V gene encodes CDR1 LGHNA and CDR2 YSLEER. This chain's CDR3 is CASSQDLSSYNSPLHF. The CDR3 coding sequence is TGCGCCAGCAGCCAAGATCTGAGCTCCTATAATTCACCCCTCCACTTT.

The chain employs TRBV7-3 and TRBJ1-1; TRBD1 matches at 12 bases. Unmatched junction bases numbered 5, after V lost 5 bases and J lost 4 bases. CDR3 length: 15 residues. Per the germline V gene, CDR1 is SGHTA and CDR2 is FQGTGA. CDR3 sequence: CASSPRDRGRTEAFF. The DNA for the CDR3 is TGTGCCAGCAGCCCCCGGGACAGGGGGCGCACTGAAGCTTTCTTT.

Concerning this clone: Distinct nucleotide sequences in the sample also encode this CDR3. The V call is TRBV2, the J call TRBJ2-7; maybe TRBD2 (7 bases). Germline CDR1 reads SNHLY; CDR2 reads FYNNEI. V dropped 0 bases and J dropped 4 bases, with 19 bases sitting between them. The CDR3 runs 17 residues. The CDR3 sequence is CASSEAGKRGASYEQYF. Here the CDR3 DNA reads TGTGCCAGCAGTGAAGCGGGTAAACGGGGGGCGTCATACGAGCAGTACTTC.

The rearrangement links TRBV4-1 to TRBJ2-1; 11 nucleotides match TRBD2. Germline CDR1 and CDR2: MGHRA and YSYEKL. V lost 6 bases, J lost 8 bases, and 9 bases stayed unmatched. The CDR3 has 15 amino acids. The CDR3 spells CASRELAGEGDEQFF. The CDR3 DNA reads TGCGCCAGCAGGGAACTAGCGGGAGAGGGGGATGAGCAGTTCTTC.

The chain has TRBV7-8 and TRBJ2-5; 12 positions match TRBD2. Germline V lookup: CDR1 SGHVS, CDR2 FQNEAQ. V lost 4 bases and J lost 10; bases outside the gene matches: 10. This CDR3 is built from 15 residues. CDR3 in amino acids: CASSYPSGRARDQYF. The CDR3 DNA follows: TGTGCCAGCAGCTACCCTAGCGGGAGGGCAAGGGACCAGTACTTC.